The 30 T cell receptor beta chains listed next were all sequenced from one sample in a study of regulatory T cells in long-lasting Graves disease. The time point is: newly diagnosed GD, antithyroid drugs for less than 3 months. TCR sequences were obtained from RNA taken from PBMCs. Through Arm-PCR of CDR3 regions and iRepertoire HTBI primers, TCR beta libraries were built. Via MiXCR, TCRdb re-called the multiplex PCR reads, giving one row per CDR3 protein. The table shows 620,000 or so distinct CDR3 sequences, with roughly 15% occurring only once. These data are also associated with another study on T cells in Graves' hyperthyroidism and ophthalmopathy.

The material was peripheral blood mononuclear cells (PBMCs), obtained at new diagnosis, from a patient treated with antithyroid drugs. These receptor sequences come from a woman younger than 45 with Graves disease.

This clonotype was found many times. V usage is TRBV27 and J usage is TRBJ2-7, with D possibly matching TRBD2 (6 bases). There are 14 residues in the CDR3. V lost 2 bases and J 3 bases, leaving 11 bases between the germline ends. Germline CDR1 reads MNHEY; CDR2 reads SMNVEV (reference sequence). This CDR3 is CASSLGGIGYEQYF. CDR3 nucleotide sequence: TGTGCCAGCAGTTTAGGCGGGATAGGCTACGAGCAGTACTTC.

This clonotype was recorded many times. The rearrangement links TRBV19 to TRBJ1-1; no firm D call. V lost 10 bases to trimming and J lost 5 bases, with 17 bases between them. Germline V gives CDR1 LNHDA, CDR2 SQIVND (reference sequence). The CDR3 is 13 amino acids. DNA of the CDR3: TGTGCCACCCGATGGGATAGGGATACTGAAGCTTTCTTT. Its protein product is CATRWDRDTEAFF.

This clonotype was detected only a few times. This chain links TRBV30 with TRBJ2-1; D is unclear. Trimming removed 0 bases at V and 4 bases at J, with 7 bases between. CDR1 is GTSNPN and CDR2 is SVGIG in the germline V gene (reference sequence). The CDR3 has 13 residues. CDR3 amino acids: CAWSVSGYNEQFF. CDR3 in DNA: TGTGCCTGGAGTGTATCGGGTTACAATGAGCAGTTCTTC. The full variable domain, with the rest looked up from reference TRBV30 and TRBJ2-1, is SQTIHQWPATLVQPVGSPLSLECTVEGTSNPNLYWYRQAAGRGLQLLFYSVGIGQISSEVPQNLSASRPQDRQFILSSKKLLLSDSGFYLCAWSVSGYNEQFFGPGTRLTVL.

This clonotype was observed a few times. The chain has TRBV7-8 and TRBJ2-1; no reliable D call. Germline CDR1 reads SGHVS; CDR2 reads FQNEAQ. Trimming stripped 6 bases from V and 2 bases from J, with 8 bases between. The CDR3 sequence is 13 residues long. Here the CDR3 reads CASSSWAYNEQFF. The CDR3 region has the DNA TGTGCCAGCAGTTCATGGGCCTACAATGAGCAGTTCTTC. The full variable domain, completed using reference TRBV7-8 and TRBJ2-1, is GAGVSQSPRYKVAKRGQDVALRCDPISGHVSLFWYQQALGQGPEFLTYFQNEAQLDKSGLPSDRFFAERPEGSVSTLKIQRTQQEDSAVYLCASSSWAYNEQFFGPGTRLTVL.

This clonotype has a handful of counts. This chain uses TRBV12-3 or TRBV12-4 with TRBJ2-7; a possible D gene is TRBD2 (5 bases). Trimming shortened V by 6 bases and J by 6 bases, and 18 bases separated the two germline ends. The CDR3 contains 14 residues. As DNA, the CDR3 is TGTGCCAGCAGACCAGGACTGTCCGCCGGCGAGCAGTACTTC. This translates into CASRPGLSAGEQYF.

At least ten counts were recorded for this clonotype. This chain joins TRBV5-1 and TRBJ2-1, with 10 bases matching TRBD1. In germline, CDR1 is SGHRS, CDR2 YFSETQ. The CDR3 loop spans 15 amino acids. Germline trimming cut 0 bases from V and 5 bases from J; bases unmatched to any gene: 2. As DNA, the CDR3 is TGCGCCAGCAGCTTGGGCGGGACAGGGGACAATGAGCAGTTCTTC. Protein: CASSLGGTGDNEQFF.

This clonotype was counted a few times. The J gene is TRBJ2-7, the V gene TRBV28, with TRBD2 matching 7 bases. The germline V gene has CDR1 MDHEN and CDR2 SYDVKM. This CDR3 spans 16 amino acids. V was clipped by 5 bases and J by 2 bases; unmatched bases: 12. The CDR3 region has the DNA TGTGCCAGCAGTCCACCTCGGGGTAGCGGGCCCTACGAGCAGTACTTC. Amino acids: CASSPPRGSGPYEQYF.

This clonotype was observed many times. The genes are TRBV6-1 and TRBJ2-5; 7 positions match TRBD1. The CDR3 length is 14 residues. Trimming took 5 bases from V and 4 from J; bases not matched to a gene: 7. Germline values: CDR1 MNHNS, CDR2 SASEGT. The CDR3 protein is CASSKQGWAETQYF. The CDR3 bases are TGTGCCAGCAGTAAACAGGGGTGGGCAGAGACCCAGTACTTC.

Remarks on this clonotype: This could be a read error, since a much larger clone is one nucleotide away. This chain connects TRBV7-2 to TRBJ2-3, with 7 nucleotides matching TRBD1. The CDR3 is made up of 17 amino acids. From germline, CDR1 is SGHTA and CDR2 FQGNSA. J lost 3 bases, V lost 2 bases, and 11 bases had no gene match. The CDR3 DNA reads TGTGCCAGCAGCTTAACGCTAGGGGGCCACTTTACAGATACGCAGTATTTT. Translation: CASSLTLGGHFTDTQYF.

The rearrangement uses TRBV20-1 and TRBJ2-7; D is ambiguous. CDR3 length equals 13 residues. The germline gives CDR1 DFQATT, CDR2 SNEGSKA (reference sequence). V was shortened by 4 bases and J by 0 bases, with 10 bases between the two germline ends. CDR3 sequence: CSATSLSSYEQYF. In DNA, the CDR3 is TGCAGTGCTACATCCCTCAGCTCCTACGAGCAGTACTTC.

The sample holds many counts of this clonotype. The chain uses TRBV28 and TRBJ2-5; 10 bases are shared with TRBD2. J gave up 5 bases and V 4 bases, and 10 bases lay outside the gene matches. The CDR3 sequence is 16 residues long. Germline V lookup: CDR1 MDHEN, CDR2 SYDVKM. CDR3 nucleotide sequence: TGTGCCAGCAGTTCCCGACTAGCGGGTTTAGGGGAGACCCAGTACTTC. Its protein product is CASSSRLAGLGETQYF.

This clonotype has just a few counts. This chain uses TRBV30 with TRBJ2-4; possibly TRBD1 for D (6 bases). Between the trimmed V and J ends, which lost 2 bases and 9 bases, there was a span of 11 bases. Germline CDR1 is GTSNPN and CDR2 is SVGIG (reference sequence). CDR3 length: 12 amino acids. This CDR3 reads CAWSPQGGIQYF. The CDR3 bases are TGTGCCTGGAGTCCACAGGGCGGCATTCAGTACTTC.

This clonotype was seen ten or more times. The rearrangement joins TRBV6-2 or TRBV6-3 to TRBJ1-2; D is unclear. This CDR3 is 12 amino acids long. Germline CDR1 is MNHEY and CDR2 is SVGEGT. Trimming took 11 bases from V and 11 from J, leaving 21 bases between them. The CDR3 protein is CAASTYAVVYTF. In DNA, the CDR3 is TGTGCCGCATCAACATACGCCGTGGTATACACCTTC.

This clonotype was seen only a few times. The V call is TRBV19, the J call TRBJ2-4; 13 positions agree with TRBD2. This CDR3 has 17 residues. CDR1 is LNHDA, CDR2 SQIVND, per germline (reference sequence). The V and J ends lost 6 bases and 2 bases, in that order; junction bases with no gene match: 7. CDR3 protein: CASSKLAGGGTKNIQYF. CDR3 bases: TGTGCCAGTAGCAAACTAGCGGGAGGGGGAACCAAAAACATTCAGTACTTC.

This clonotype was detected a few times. CDR3 sequence (DNA): TGTGCCAGCAGTTGGTTGGCGGCTCGAGGAGAAAAACTGTTTTTT. Its translation is CASSWLAARGEKLFF. The chain employs TRBV6-5 and TRBJ1-4; unclear D gene. Germline V CDR1 and CDR2: MNHEY, SVGAGI. The CDR3 loop spans 15 amino acids. Trimming stripped 4 bases from V and 8 bases from J, with 17 bases between.

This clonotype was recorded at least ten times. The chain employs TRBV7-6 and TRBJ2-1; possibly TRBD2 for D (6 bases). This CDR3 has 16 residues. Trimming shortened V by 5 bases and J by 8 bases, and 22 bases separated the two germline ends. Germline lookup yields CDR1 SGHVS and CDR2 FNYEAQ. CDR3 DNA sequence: TGTGCCAGCAGCAGGGTTGCCGGGACTCCCTTTGATGAGCAGTTCTTC. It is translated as CASSRVAGTPFDEQFF. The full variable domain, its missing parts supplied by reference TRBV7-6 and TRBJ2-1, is GAGVSQSPRYKVTKRGQDVALRCDPISGHVSLYWYRQALGQGPEFLTYFNYEAQQDKSGLPNDRFSAERPEGSISTLTIQRTEQRDSAMYRCASSRVAGTPFDEQFFGPGTRLTVL.

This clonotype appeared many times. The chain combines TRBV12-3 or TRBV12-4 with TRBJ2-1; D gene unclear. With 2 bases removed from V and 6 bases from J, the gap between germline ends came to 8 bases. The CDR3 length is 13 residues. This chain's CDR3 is CASSLSILNEQFF. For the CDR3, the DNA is TGTGCCAGCAGTTTATCTATCCTCAATGAGCAGTTCTTC.

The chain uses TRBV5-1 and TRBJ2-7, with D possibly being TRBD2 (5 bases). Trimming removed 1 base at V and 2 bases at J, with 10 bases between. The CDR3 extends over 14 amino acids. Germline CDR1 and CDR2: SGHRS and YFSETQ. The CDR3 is CASSLQDSTYEQYF. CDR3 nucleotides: TGCGCCAGCAGCTTGCAGGACTCGACCTACGAGCAGTACTTC.

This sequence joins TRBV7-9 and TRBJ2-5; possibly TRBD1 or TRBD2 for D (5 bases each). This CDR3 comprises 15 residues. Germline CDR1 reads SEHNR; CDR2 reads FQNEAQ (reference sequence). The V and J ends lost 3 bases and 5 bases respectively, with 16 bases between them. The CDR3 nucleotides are TGTGCCAGCAGCTTCGGCATGGGGGAAGCGGAGACCCAGTACTTC. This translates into CASSFGMGEAETQYF.

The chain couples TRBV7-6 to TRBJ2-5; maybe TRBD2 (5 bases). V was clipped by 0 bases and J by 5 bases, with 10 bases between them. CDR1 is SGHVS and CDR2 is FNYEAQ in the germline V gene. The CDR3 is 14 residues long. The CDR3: CASSLASGYETQYF. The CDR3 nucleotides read TGTGCCAGCAGCTTAGCGAGCGGTTACGAGACCCAGTACTTC. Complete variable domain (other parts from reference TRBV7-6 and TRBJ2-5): GAGVSQSPRYKVTKRGQDVALRCDPISGHVSLYWYRQALGQGPEFLTYFNYEAQQDKSGLPNDRFSAERPEGSISTLTIQRTEQRDSAMYRCASSLASGYETQYFGPGTRLLVL.

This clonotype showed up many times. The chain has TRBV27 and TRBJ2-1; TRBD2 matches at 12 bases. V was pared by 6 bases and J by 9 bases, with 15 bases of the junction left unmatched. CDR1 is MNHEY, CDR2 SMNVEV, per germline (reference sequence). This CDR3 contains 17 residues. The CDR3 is CASSPGSSGRGGGEQFF. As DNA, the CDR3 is TGTGCCAGCAGCCCCGGCTCTAGCGGGAGGGGTGGGGGTGAGCAGTTCTTC.

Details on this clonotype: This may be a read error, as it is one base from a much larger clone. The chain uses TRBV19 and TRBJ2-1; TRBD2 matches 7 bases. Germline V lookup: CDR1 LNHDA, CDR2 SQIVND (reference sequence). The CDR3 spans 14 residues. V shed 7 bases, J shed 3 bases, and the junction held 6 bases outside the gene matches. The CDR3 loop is CASTEGGNYNEQFF. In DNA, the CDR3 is TGTGCCAGTACCGAGGGAGGGAACTACAATGAGCAGTTCTTC. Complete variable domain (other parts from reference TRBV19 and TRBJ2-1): DGGITQSPKYLFRKEGQNVTLSCEQNLNHDAMYWYRQDPGQGLRLIYYSQIVNDFQKGDIAEGYSVSREKKESFPLTVTSAQKNPTAFYLCASTEGGNYNEQFFGPGTRLTVL.

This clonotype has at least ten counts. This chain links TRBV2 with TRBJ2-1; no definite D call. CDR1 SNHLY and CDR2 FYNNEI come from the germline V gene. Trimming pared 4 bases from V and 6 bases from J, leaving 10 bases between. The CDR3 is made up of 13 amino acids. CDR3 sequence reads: CASSGLAGNEQFF. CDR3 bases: TGTGCCAGCAGTGGCTTAGCCGGCAATGAGCAGTTCTTC.

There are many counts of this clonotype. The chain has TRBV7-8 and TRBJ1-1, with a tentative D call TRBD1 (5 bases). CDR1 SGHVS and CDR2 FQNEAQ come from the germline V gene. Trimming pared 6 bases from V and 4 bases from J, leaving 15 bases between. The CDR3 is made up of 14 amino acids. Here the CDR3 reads CASSIERGTTEAFF. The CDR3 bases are TGTGCCAGCAGTATAGAACGGGGGACCACTGAAGCTTTCTTT.

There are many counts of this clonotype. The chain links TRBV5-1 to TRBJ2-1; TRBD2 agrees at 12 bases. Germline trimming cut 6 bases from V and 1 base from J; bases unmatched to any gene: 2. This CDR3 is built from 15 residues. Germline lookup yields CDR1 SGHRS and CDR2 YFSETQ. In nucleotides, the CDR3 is TGCGCCAGCAAGACTAGCGGGAGTTCCTACAATGAGCAGTTCTTC. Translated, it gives CASKTSGSSYNEQFF.

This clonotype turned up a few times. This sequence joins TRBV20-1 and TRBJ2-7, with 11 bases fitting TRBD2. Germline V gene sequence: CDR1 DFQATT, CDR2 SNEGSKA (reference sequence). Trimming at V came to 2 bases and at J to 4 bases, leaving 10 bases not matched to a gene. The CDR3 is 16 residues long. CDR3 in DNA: TGCAGTGCTAGAAGATTAGGCCTAGCGGGGGGATACGAGCAGTACTTC. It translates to CSARRLGLAGGYEQYF.

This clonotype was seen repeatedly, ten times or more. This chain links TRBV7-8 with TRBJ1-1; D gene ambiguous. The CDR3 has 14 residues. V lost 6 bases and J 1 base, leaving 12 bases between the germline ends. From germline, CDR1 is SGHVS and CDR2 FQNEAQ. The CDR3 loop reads CASSSRTGNTEAFF. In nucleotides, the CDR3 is TGTGCCAGCAGTTCCCGGACGGGGAACACTGAAGCTTTCTTT. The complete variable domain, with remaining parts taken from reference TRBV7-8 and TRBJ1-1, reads GAGVSQSPRYKVAKRGQDVALRCDPISGHVSLFWYQQALGQGPEFLTYFQNEAQLDKSGLPSDRFFAERPEGSVSTLKIQRTQQEDSAVYLCASSSRTGNTEAFFGQGTRLTVV.

The CDR3, as DNA: TGTGCCAGCAGCTCAATTGGGAGACAGGGGGCGAGGACCGGGGAGCTGTTTTTT. This translates into CASSSIGRQGARTGELFF. The chain joins TRBV5-6 to TRBJ2-2, with 10 positions matching TRBD1. CDR1 is SGHDT, CDR2 YYEEEE, per germline. This CDR3 has 18 residues. Losses at the gene ends were 3 bases for V and 5 bases for J; bases not matched to a gene: 13.

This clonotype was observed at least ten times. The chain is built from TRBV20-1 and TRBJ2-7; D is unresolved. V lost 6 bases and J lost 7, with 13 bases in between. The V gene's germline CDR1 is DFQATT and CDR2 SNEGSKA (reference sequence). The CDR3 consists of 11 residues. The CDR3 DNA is TGCAGTGCCCCCCTTTTAGGGGAGCAGTACTTC. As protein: CSAPLLGEQYF.

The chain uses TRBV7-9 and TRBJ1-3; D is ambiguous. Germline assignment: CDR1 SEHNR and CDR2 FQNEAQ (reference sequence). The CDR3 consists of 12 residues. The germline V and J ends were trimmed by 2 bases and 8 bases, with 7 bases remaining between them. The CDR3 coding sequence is TGTGCCAGCAGCTTACAGAAGGACACCATATATTTT. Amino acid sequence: CASSLQKDTIYF.